These 26 T cell receptor beta chains share one sample of origin, sequenced in a study of T cells expressing NK-cell markers. For each CDR3 protein, TCRdb gives one entry from its re-call of the 5' RACE reads, without DNA. Here the sample table reports about 260,000 distinct CDR3 sequences. The sequenced material came from blood T cells: a sorted CD56 or NKG2C T cell subset, CD4+ or CD8+ T cells, or bulk PBMC T cells (not recorded which). These receptors were obtained from a man in his late teens or twenties in good health.

This chain links TRBV24-1 with TRBJ2-3. Germline-derived CDR1 and CDR2 are KGHDR and SFDVKD. The CDR3 is 13 residues long. The CDR3 sequence is CATGNKNTDTQYF.

The chain combines TRBV12-3 or TRBV12-4 with TRBJ2-3; the D gene TCRdb calls, TRBD2, cannot be checked with no DNA. This CDR3 is 13 amino acids long. The CDR3 here is CASGEGAGDTQYF.

The chain is built from TRBV12-3 or TRBV12-4 and TRBJ2-1; TCRdb gives TRBD1 as the D gene, but with no DNA this cannot be confirmed. The CDR3 length is 14 residues. This CDR3 is CASSSQTGSSEQFF.

This sequence joins TRBV7-9 and TRBJ1-3. CDR1 and CDR2 from the germline V gene are SEHNR and FQNEAQ (reference sequence). This CDR3 spans 13 amino acids. CDR3 loop: CASSLEARESIYF. The full variable domain, completed using reference TRBV7-9 and TRBJ1-3, is DTGVSQNPRHKITKRGQNVTFRCDPISEHNRLYWYRQTLGQGPEFLTYFQNEAQLEKSRLLSDRFSAERPKGSFSTLEIQRTEQGDSAMYLCASSLEARESIYFGEGSWLTVV.

V and J are TRBV10-3 and TRBJ2-2; TCRdb gives TRBD2 as the D gene, but with no DNA this cannot be confirmed. The CDR3 spans 14 residues. Germline V gene data show CDR1 as ENHRY and CDR2 as SYGVKD. Here the CDR3 reads CAISGTSDTGELFF.

J is TRBJ2-4 and V is TRBV2; with no DNA, the TCRdb D assignment of TRBD2 cannot be verified. This CDR3 region has 15 residues. CDR1 and CDR2 (germline): SNHLY, FYNNEI. CDR3 sequence: CASSELAGERSIQYF.

The chain couples TRBV30 to TRBJ2-1. CDR1 and CDR2 from the germline V gene are GTSNPN and SVGIG (reference sequence). The CDR3 spans 11 residues. The CDR3 loop is CAWSVTYEQFF.

V is TRBV20-1 and J is TRBJ1-5. Germline CDR1 reads DFQATT; CDR2 reads SNEGSKA (reference sequence). There are 17 residues in the CDR3. The CDR3 here is CSAAPSGRVGSNQPQHF.

This sequence joins TRBV24-1 and TRBJ2-1; TCRdb's D call, TRBD2, is unchecked because there is no DNA. Per germline, CDR1 KGHDR and CDR2 SFDVKD. This CDR3 is 13 amino acids long. CDR3 sequence reads: CATSEPDSGEQFF.

The CDR3 protein is CASSPGSNTGELFF. The chain carries TRBV9 and TRBJ2-2; TCRdb's D call, TRBD1, is unchecked because there is no DNA. This CDR3 spans 14 amino acids. In germline, CDR1 is SGDLS, CDR2 YYNGEE.

V and J are TRBV15 and TRBJ2-4; the TCRdb call, TRBD1, lacks DNA for checking. The CDR3 has 19 amino acids. Germline CDR1 is LNHNV and CDR2 is YYDKDF (reference sequence). The CDR3 here is CATSRYSRTGALAKNIQYF.

The chain combines TRBV28 with TRBJ1-6; TCRdb's D gene call, TRBD1, goes unchecked for lack of DNA. The CDR3 consists of 14 residues. CDR1 is MDHEN, CDR2 SYDVKM, per germline. CDR3 sequence: CASRAGQKNSPLHF.

V usage is TRBV29-1 and J usage is TRBJ2-1; with no DNA, the TCRdb D assignment of TRBD1 cannot be verified. The CDR3 runs to 13 residues. CDR1 and CDR2 from the germline V gene are SQVTM and ANQGSEA. The CDR3 region is CSVGAGGNNEQFF.

Here the CDR3 reads CASSLAEGYEQFF. The V call is TRBV6-4, the J call TRBJ2-1; TCRdb indicates TRBD2, and absent DNA this call remains unverified. Germline values: CDR1 MRHNA, CDR2 SNTAGT. The CDR3 is 13 residues long.

The rearrangement uses TRBV7-8 and TRBJ2-5; with no DNA, the TCRdb D assignment of TRBD2 cannot be verified. Germline V gene lookup returns CDR1 SGHVS and CDR2 FQNEAQ. The CDR3 is 14 amino acids. The CDR3 sequence: CASSQRSGVGTQYF.

The chain carries TRBV12-3 or TRBV12-4 and TRBJ2-1; the D gene TCRdb calls, TRBD2, cannot be checked with no DNA. There are 18 residues in the CDR3. This chain's CDR3 is CASSLRLFSGSSYNEQFF.

V is TRBV10-3 and J is TRBJ2-3. This CDR3 has 12 residues. Germline V gives CDR1 ENHRY, CDR2 SYGVKD. CDR3: CAISVPPDTQYF.

The rearrangement uses TRBV12-3 or TRBV12-4 and TRBJ1-4; the D call of TRBD1 rests on TCRdb alone, since no DNA is present to check it. CDR3 size: 16 residues. This CDR3 reads CASSLRRPYNGEKLFF.

This chain uses TRBV20-1 with TRBJ1-5; TCRdb designates TRBD1, a call that cannot be tested without DNA. The CDR3 is made up of 14 amino acids. CDR1 and CDR2 from the germline V gene are DFQATT and SNEGSKA (reference sequence). CDR3 sequence reads: CSARQGSLDQPQHF.

The J gene is TRBJ1-1, the V gene TRBV20-1. CDR3 length equals 14 residues. Germline V gives CDR1 DFQATT, CDR2 SNEGSKA (reference sequence). CDR3 sequence: CSASFGTPNTEAFF.

The rearrangement joins TRBV20-1 to TRBJ2-2; the TCRdb D gene call, TRBD2, has no DNA to confirm it. Per the germline V gene, CDR1 is DFQATT and CDR2 is SNEGSKA (reference sequence). This CDR3 is 14 amino acids long. CDR3 in amino acids: CSAGGTSGTGELFF.

The chain is built from TRBV11-2 and TRBJ2-3; the D call from TCRdb, TRBD1, cannot be confirmed without DNA. CDR1 is SGHAT, CDR2 FQNNGV, per germline. CDR3 length equals 15 residues. The CDR3 spells CASSLDYRGTDTQYF.

The chain recombines TRBV20-1 with TRBJ2-3. Germline CDR1 and CDR2: DFQATT and SNEGSKA (reference sequence). The CDR3 spans 13 residues. This CDR3 reads CSAKPDPTDTQYF.

This chain joins TRBV5-4 and TRBJ2-2; TCRdb returns TRBD1, unconfirmable since there is no DNA. This CDR3 has 15 amino acids. Germline assignment: CDR1 SGHNT and CDR2 YYREEE (reference sequence). The CDR3 sequence is CASRSGTGRTGELFF.

The rearrangement links TRBV29-1 to TRBJ2-1; TCRdb returns TRBD2, unconfirmable since there is no DNA. Germline-derived CDR1 and CDR2 are SQVTM and ANQGSEA. The CDR3 is 17 residues long. CDR3 in amino acids: CSVPSGRLASSYNEQFF.

V usage is TRBV7-2 and J usage is TRBJ2-7; no DNA is available, so the TRBD1 call from TCRdb remains unchecked. CDR1 and CDR2 from the germline V gene are SGHTA and FQGNSA. The length of the CDR3 is 13 residues. The CDR3 reads CASSPWTGKEQYF.